Sequencing of this T cell receptor beta chain was carried out in a study of blood T cell repertoires in COVID-19. In the authors' methods: Nucleated cell number was recorded as an estimate derived from reference gene primer amplification. TCRdb keeps only in-frame clones here, not all; method: immunoSEQ multiplex PCR. The D gene and trimming were derived from the DNA, and the V and J assignments and clone size from that table. The top ten hold roughly 5.2% of the sample, which has about 130,000 clones, around 79% seen once. CDR3 length: 15 amino acids. Deletions cut 1 base from V and 2 bases from J, with 10 bases between. Germline CDR1 reads SGHTA; CDR2 reads FQGNSA. Seattle's cohort entered during active infection and was followed longitudinally.

This clonotype originated in a woman aged 70-85 years with COVID-19, enrolled during active disease. The chain combines TRBV7-2 with TRBJ2-3; D gene uncertain. The source material was peripheral blood. The CDR3, as DNA: TGTGCCAGCAGCTTAGGAAGCCCGCCCACAGATACGCAGTATTTT. Protein: CASSLGSPPTDTQYF. The variable domain in full, completed from reference TRBV7-2 and TRBJ2-3, reads GAGVSQSPSNKVTEKGKDVELRCDPISGHTALYWYRQSLGQGLEFLIYFQGNSAPDKSGLPSDRFSAERTGGSVSTLTIQRTQQEDSAVYLCASSLGSPPTDTQYFGPGTRLTVL.